This T cell receptor (beta chain) came from a study of T-cell reconstitution after alpha-beta-depleted transplantation in children. Preparation of the TCRbeta library was carried out with unique molecular identifiers. TCRdb ran MiXCR on the PCR reads and lists one entry per CDR3 protein. Here the sample spans about 420,000 distinct CDR3 sequences, about a sixth being singletons. Study observations and caveats: Some patients' high day-60 TCRbeta diversity was traced to surviving recipient T cells and thymic progenitors. About two months after transplant, alpha-beta T cells reportedly came from several hundred expanded graft clones. T-cell counts and diversity were attributed mostly to newly produced T cells one year after transplant.

Germline V gene data show CDR1 as DFQATT and CDR2 as SNEGSKA (reference sequence). This CDR3 is 15 amino acids long. V trimming: 6 bases; J trimming: 5 bases; junction bases outside the gene matches: 7. This clonotype turned up a few times. Antigen specificity is unknown. The clonotype comes from a boy under two years old who had a stem cell transplant for Wiskott-Aldrich syndrome, so the T cells may come from the graft donor. V usage is TRBV20-1 and J usage is TRBJ2-1; 13 bases fit TRBD2. This specimen was PBMCs, mostly from graft donor cells, taken 360 days after TCRalphabeta/CD19-depleted stem cell transplant. CDR3 nucleotide sequence: TGCAGTGCACCTACCGGGACTAGCGGGAACAATGAGCAGTTCTTC. Its protein product is CSAPTGTSGNNEQFF.